The clone carrying this T cell receptor (beta chain) has a handful of counts. The target antigen is unknown. Relapse was seen in all patients after autologous stem cell transplantation, and brentuximab vedotin exposure was variable. The entry originates in a study of PD-1 blockade in classical Hodgkin lymphoma. Overall study context: A 3 mg/kg intravenous dose of nivolumab was received by patients every 2 weeks. Broader study findings: Newly diagnosed patients and complete responders had comparable diversity at baseline. Significant TCR diversity gains by C4D1 occurred in CD4+ but not CD8+ cells. Reasons behind the repertoire differences stay unclear, perhaps disease activity or earlier therapy.

The CDR3 spans 15 residues. Germline CDR1 is MDHEN and CDR2 is SYDVKM. With 3 bases removed from V and 3 bases from J, the gap between germline ends came to 12 bases. Assay: immunoSEQ multiplex PCR; the TCRdb copy retains only in-frame clones and omits some. The top ten clones hold around a tenth of a sample with about 86,000 clones, 89% of them seen once. The material was peripheral blood mononuclear cells (PBMCs), obtained before the second cycle of nivolumab. The genes are TRBV28 and TRBJ1-5; D is perhaps TRBD1 (6 bases). The clonotype comes from a human donor with classical Hodgkin lymphoma. As DNA, the CDR3 is TGTGCCAGCAGTTTGGGTGGACAGCACAATCAGCCCCAGCATTTT. This codes for CASSLGGQHNQPQHF. The entire variable domain, with the rest obtained from reference TRBV28 and TRBJ1-5, is as follows: DVKVTQSSRYLVKRTGEKVFLECVQDMDHENMFWYRQDPGLGLRLIYFSYDVKMKEKGDIPEGYSVSREKKERFSLILESASTNQTSMYLCASSLGGQHNQPQHFGDGTRLSIL.